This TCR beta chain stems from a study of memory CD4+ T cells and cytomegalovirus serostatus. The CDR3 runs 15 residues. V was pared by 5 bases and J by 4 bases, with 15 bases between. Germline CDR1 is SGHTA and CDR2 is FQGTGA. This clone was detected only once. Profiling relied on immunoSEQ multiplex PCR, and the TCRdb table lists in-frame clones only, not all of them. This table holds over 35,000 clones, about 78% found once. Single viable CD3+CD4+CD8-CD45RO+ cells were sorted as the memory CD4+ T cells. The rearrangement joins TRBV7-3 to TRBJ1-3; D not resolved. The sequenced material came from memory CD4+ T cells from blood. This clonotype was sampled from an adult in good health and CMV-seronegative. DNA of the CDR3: TGTGCCAGCAGCAACCGGACCATCCCCGGAAACACCATATATTTT. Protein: CASSNRTIPGNTIYF.